Described below is a single T cell receptor (beta chain) sequence and its context. This sample is drawn from a study of long-term antiretroviral therapy in people with HIV. The assay, immunoSEQ v3.0, was run at survey level. Some clones are missing from TCRdb's copy, which holds only in-frame ones; the method was immunoSEQ multiplex PCR. This sample yields around 31,000 clones, of which approximately 85% are seen a single time; 3% to 4% belongs to the top ten. This clonotype originated in a man aged 18 to 29 with HIV. This specimen consisted of unsorted PBMCs, obtained 0.8 years before starting antiretroviral therapy.

This chain's CDR3 is CASSQDGGALNEKLFF. CDR3 nucleotides: TGCGCCAGCAGCCAAGATGGAGGGGCCCTGAATGAAAAACTGTTTTTT. V gene TRBV4-3 combines with J gene TRBJ1-4; the D gene is possibly TRBD1 (5 bases). Germline lookup yields CDR1 LGHNA and CDR2 YSLEER. V gave up 0 bases and J gave up 5 bases, with 13 bases separating them. The CDR3 is 16 residues long.